This TCR beta chain is drawn from a study of CD4 T cells in relation to SARS-CoV-2 and coronaviruses. This CDR3 contains 12 residues. Deletions cut 1 base from V and 5 bases from J, with 9 bases between. Germline loops: CDR1 GTSNPN, CDR2 SVGIG (reference sequence). Sequencing was performed with immunoSEQ multiplex PCR; in TCRdb, only in-frame clones are kept and a portion is missing. The sample records more than 35,000 clones, 77% being singletons. Notes on this clone: Its antigen is unidentified.

Findings and caveats of the study: The cross-reactivity analysis covered only spike protein, not other viral proteins.

The receptor's source is an adult with COVID-19. The material sequenced was memory CD4+ T cells from PBMCs, cultured in vitro. V is TRBV30 and J is TRBJ2-7, with D possibly matching TRBD2 (6 bases). CDR3 sequence (DNA): TGTGCCTGGAGTGGGAGACTAGACGAGCAGTACTTC. It codes for CAWSGRLDEQYF.